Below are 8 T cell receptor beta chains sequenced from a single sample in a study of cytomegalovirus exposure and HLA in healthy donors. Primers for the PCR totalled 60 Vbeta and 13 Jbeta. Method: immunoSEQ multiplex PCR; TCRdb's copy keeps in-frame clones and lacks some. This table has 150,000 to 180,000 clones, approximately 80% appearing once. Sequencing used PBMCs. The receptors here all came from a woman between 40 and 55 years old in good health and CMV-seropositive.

This CDR3 is CASSLIGGEPGNTIYF. The CDR3 DNA sequence: TGTGCCAGCAGCTTGATCGGGGGGGAACCTGGAAACACCATATATTTT. The chain uses TRBV5-4 and TRBJ1-3; possibly TRBD1 for D (5 bases). Germline V CDR1 and CDR2: SGHNT, YYREEE (reference sequence). This CDR3 is built from 16 residues. With 1 base removed from V and 2 bases from J, the gap between germline ends came to 13 bases.

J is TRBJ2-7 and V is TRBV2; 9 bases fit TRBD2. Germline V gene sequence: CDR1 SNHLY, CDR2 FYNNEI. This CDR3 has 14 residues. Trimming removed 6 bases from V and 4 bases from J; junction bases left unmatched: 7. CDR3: CASSTGTSFYEQYF. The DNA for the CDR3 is TGTGCCAGCAGCACCGGGACTAGCTTTTACGAGCAGTACTTC.

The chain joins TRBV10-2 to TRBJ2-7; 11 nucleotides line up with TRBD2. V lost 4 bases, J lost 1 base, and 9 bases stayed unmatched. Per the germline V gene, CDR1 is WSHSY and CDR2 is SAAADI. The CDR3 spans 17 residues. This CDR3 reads CASSGGLAVGSSYEQYF. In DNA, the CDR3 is TGCGCCAGCAGTGGGGGACTAGCGGTCGGGAGTTCCTACGAGCAGTACTTC.

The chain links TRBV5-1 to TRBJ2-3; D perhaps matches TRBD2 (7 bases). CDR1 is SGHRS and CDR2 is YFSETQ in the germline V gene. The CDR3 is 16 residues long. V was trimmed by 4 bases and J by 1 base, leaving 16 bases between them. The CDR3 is CASSRGRERGTDTQYF. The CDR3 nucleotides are TGCGCCAGCAGCCGGGGGCGGGAGAGGGGCACAGATACGCAGTATTTT.

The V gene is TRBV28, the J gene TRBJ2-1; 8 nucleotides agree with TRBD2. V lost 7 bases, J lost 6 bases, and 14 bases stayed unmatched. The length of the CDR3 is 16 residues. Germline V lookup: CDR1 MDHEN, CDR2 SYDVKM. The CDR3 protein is CASTTGGGRLSNEQFF. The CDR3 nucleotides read TGTGCCAGCACTACCGGGGGCGGGAGGCTCTCCAATGAGCAGTTCTTC.

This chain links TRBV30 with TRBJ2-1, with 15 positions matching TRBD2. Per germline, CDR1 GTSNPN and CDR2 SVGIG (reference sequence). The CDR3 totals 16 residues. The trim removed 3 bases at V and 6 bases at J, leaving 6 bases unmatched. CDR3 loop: CAWRGLAGGGGNEQFF. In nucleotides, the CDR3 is TGTGCCTGGAGAGGACTAGCGGGAGGGGGGGGCAATGAGCAGTTCTTC.

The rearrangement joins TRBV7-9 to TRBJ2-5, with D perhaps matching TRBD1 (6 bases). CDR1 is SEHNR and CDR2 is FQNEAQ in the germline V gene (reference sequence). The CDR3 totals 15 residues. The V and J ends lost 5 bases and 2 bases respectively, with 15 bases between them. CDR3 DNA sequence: TGTGCCAGCAGCCATTCTACAGGGCTTCAAGAGACCCAGTACTTC. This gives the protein CASSHSTGLQETQYF.

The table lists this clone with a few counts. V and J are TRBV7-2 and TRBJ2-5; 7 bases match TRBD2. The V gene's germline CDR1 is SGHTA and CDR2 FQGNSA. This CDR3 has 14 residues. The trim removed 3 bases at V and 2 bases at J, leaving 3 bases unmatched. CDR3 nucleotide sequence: TGTGCCAGCAGCTTCAGCGGGATTCAAGAGACCCAGTACTTC. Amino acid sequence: CASSFSGIQETQYF.